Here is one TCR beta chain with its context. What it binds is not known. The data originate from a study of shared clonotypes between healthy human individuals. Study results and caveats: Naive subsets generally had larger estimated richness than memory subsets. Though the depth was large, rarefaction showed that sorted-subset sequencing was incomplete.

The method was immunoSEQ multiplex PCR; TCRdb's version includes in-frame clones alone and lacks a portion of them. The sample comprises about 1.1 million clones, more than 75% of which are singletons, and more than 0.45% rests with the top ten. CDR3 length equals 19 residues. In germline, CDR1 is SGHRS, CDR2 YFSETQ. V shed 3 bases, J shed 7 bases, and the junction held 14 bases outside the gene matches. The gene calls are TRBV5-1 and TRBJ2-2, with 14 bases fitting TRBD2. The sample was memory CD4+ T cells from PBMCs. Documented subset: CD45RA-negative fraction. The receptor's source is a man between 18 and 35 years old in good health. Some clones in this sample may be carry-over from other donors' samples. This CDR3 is CASSSFGTSGSLGVGELFF. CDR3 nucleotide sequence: TGCGCCAGCAGCTCTTTTGGGACTAGCGGGAGCCTGGGGGTCGGGGAGCTGTTTTTT.